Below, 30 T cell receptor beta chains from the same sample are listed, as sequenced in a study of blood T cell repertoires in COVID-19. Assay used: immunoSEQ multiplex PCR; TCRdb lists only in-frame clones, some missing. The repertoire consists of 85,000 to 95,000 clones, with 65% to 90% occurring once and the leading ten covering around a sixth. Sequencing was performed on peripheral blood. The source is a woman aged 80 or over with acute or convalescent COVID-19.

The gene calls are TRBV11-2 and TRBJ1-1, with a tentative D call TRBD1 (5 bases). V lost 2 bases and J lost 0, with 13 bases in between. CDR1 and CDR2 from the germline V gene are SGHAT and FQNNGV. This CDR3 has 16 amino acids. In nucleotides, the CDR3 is TGTGCCAGCAGCTTAAGGGGCAGTCTTTTGAACACTGAAGCTTTCTTT. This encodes CASSLRGSLLNTEAFF.

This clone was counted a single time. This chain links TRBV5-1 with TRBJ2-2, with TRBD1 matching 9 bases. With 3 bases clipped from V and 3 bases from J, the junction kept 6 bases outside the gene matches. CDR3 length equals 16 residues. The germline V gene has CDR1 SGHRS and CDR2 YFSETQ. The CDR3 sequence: CASSSGQGYDTGELFF. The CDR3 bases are TGCGCCAGCAGCTCGGGACAGGGATACGACACCGGGGAGCTGTTTTTT.

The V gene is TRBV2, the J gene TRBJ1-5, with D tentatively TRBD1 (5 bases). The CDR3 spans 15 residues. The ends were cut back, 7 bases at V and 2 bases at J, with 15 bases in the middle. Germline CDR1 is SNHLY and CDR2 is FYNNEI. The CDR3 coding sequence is TGTGCCAGCATGCAGGGAGGTCTGGGCAATCAGCCCCAGCATTTT. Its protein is CASMQGGLGNQPQHF.

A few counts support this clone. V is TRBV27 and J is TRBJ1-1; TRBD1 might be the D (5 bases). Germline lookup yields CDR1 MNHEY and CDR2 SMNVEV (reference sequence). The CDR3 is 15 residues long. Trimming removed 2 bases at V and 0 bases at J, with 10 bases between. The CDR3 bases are TGTGCCAGCAGTTTAGCCTGGGGCATGAACACTGAAGCTTTCTTT. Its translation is CASSLAWGMNTEAFF.

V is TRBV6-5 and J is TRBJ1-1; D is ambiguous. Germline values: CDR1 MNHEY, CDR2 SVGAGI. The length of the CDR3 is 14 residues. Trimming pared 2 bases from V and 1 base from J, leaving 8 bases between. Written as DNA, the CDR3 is TGTGCCAGCAGTTACGCGACGGGGAACACTGAAGCTTTCTTT. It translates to CASSYATGNTEAFF.

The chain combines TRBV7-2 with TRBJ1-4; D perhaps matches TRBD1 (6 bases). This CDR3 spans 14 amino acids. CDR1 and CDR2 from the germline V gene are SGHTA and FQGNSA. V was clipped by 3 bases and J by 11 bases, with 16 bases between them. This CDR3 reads CASSLGWTRGKLFF. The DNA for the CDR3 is TGTGCCAGCAGCTTGGGTTGGACGAGGGGGAAACTGTTTTTT.

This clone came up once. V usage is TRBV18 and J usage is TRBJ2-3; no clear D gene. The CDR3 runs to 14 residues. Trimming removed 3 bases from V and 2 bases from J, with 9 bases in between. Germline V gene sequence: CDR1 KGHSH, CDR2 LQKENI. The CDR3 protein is CASSPIVVTDTQYF. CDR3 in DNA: TGTGCCAGCTCACCGATAGTCGTCACAGATACGCAGTATTTT.

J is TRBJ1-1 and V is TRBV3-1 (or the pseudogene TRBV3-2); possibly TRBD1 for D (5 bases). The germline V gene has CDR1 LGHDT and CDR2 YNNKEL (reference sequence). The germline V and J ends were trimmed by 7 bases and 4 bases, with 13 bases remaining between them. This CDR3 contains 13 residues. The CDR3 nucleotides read TGTGCCAGCACCCTTGGAGGGGCCACTGAAGCTTTCTTT. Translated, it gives CASTLGGATEAFF.

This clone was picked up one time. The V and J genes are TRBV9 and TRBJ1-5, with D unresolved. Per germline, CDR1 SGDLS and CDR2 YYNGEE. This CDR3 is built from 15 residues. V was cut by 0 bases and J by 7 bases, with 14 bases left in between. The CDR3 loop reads CASSVDSFPGQPQHF. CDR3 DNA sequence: TGTGCCAGCAGCGTAGACTCCTTCCCGGGGCAGCCCCAGCATTTT.

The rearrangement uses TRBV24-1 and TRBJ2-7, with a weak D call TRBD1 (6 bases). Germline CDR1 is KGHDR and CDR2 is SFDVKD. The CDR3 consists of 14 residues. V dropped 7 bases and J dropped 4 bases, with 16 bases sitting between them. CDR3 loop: CATSQTGIPYEQYF. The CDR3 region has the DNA TGTGCCACCAGCCAAACAGGGATCCCGTACGAGCAGTACTTC.

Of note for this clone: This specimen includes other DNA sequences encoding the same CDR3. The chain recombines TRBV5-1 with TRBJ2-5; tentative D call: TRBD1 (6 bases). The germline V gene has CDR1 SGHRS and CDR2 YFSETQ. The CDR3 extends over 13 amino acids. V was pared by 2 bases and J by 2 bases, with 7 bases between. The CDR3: CASSLGQQETQYF. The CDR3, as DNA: TGCGCCAGCAGCTTAGGACAGCAAGAGACCCAGTACTTC. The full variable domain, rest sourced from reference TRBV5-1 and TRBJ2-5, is KAGVTQTPRYLIKTRGQQVTLSCSPISGHRSVSWYQQTPGQGLQFLFEYFSETQRNKGNFPGRFSGRQFSNSRSEMNVSTLELGDSALYLCASSLGQQETQYFGPGTRLLVL.

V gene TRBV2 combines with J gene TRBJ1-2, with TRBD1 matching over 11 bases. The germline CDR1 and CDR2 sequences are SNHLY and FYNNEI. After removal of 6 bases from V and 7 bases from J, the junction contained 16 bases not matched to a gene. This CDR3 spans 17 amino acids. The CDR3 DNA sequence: TGTGCCAGCAGGAGGGTTGCGCCGGGACAGGGGGTGGGTGGCTACACCTTC. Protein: CASRRVAPGQGVGGYTF.

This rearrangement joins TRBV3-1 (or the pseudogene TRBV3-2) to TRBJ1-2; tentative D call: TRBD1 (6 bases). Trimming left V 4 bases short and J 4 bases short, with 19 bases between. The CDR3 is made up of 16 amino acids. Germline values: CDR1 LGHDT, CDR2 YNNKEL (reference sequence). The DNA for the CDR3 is TGTGCCAGCAGCCGCACCGCAGGGGAAGGCGGCTATGGCTACACCTTC. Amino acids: CASSRTAGEGGYGYTF.

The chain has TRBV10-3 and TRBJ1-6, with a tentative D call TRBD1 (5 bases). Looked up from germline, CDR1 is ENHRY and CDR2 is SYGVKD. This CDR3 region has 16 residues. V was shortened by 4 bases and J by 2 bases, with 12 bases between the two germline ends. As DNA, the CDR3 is TGTGCCATCAGTGGTGACAGTGGCCCCTATAATTCACCCCTCCACTTT. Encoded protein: CAISGDSGPYNSPLHF.

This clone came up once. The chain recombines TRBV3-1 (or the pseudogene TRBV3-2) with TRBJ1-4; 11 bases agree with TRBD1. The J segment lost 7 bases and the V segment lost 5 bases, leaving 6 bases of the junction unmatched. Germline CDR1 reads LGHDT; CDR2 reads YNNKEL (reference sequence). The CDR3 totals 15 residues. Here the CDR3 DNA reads TGTGCCAGCAGCAAGGGACAGGGGGTTTTTGAAAAACTGTTTTTT. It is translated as CASSKGQGVFEKLFF.

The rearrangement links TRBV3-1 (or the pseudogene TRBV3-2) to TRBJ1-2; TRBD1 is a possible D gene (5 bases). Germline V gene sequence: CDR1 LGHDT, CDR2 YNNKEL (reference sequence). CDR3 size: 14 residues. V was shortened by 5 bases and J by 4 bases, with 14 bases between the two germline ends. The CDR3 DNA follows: TGTGCCAGCAGCAACAACGGGGGAGGCTATGGCTACACCTTC. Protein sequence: CASSNNGGGYGYTF.

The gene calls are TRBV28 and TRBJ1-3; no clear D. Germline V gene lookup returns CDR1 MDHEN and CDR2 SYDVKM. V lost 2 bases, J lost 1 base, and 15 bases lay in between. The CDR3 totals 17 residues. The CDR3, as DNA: TGTGCCAGCAGTTTAGAGTACGGGAAGACTTCTGGAAACACCATATATTTT. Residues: CASSLEYGKTSGNTIYF.

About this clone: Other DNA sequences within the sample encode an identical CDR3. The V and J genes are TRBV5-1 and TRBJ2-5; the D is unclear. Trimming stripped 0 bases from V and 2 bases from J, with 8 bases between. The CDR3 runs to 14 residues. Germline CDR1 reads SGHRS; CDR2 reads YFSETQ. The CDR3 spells CASSLAYSQETQYF. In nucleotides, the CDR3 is TGCGCCAGCAGCTTGGCATATAGTCAAGAGACCCAGTACTTC.

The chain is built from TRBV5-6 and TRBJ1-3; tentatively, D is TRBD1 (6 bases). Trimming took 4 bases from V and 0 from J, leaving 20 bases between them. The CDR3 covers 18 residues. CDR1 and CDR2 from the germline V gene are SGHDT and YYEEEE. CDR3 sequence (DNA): TGTGCCAGCAGCCCACAAGGTACAGGGACCTACTCTGGAAACACCATATATTTT. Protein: CASSPQGTGTYSGNTIYF.

The CDR3 bases are TGCGCCAGCAGATCAGCCGGGACAGCTCTTCCAGATACGCAGTATTTT. Protein product: CASRSAGTALPDTQYF. The chain carries TRBV5-1 and TRBJ2-3, with TRBD1 matching 7 bases. With 5 bases clipped from V and 4 bases from J, the junction kept 13 bases outside the gene matches. Germline values: CDR1 SGHRS, CDR2 YFSETQ. This CDR3 region has 16 residues.

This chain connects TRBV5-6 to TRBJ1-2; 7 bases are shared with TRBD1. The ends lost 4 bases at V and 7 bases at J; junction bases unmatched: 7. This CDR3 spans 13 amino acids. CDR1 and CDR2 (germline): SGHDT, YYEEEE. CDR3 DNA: TGTGCCAGCAGCCACACAGGGGCGGGTGGCTACACCTTC. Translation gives CASSHTGAGGYTF.

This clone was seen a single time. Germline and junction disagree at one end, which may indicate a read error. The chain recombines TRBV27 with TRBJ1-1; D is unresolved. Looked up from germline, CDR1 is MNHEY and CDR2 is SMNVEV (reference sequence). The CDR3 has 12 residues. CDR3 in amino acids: CASSSQTAGEIF. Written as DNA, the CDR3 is TGTGCCAGCAGTTCCCAGACTGCCGGGGAGATCTTT.

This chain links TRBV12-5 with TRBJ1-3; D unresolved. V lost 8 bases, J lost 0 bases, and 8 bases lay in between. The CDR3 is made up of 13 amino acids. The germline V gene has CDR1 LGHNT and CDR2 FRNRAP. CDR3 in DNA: TGTGCTAGTAACTCGAACTCTGGAAACACCATATATTTT. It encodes CASNSNSGNTIYF. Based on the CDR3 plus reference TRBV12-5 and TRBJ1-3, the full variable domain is DARVTQTPRHKVTEMGQEVTMRCQPILGHNTVFWYRQTMMQGLELLAYFRNRAPLDDSGMPKDRFSAEMPDATLATLKIQPSEPRDSAVYFCASNSNSGNTIYFGEGSWLTVV.

The CDR3 DNA follows: TGTGCCAGCAGTGAAAAGGGGGCGAACACTGAAGCTTTCTTT. This sequence encodes CASSEKGANTEAFF. The V gene is TRBV2, the J gene TRBJ1-1; 7 nucleotides match TRBD1. With 2 bases clipped from V and 1 base from J, the junction kept 1 base outside the gene matches. This CDR3 is built from 14 residues. Germline V CDR1 and CDR2: SNHLY, FYNNEI.

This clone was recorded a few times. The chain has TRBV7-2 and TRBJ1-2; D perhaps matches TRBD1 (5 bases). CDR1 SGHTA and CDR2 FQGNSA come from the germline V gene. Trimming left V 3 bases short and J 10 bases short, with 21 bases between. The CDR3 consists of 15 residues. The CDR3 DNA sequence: TGTGCCAGCAGCTTCTTGTCCACCCTCCAGGGAATCTACACCTTC. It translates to CASSFLSTLQGIYTF.

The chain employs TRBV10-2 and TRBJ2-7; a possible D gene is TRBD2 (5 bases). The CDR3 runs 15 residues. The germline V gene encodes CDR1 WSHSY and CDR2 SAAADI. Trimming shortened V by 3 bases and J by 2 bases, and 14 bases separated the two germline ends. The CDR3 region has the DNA TGCGCCAGCAGTGACTCAGGAGTGGGAGCCTACGAGCAGTACTTC. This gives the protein CASSDSGVGAYEQYF.

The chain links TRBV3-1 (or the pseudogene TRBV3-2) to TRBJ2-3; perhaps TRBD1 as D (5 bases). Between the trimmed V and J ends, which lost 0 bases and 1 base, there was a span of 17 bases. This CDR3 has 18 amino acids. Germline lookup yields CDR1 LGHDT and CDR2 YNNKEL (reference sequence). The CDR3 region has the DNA TGTGCCAGCAGCCAAGACCTTCGACTTGACAGCGGCACAGATACGCAGTATTTT. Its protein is CASSQDLRLDSGTDTQYF.

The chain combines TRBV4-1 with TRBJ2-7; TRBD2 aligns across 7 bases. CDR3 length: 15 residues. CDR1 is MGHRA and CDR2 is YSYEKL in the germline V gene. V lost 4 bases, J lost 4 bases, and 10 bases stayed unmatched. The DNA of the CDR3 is TGCGCCAGCAGCCGGGATTTGCGGGGGACTTACGAGCAGTACTTC. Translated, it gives CASSRDLRGTYEQYF.

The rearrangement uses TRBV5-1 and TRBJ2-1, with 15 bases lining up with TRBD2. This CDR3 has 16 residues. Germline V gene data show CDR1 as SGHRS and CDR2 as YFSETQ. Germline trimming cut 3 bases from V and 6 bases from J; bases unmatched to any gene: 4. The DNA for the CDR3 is TGCGCCAGCAGCTCCGGACTAGCGGGGGGGATCAATGAGCAGTTCTTC. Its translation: CASSSGLAGGINEQFF.

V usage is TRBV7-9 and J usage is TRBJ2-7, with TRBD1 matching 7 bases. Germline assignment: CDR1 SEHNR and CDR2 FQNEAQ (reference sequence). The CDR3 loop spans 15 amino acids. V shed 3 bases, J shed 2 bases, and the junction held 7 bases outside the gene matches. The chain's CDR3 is CASSLGATGTYEQYF. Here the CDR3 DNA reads TGTGCCAGCAGCTTGGGAGCGACAGGGACCTACGAGCAGTACTTC.